This TCR beta chain appears in the sequencing data of a study of cytomegalovirus exposure and HLA in healthy donors. Study overall: A later analysis reported the same platform for the roughly 120 validation repertoires and the roughly 700 first-cohort repertoires.

V lost 1 base and J lost 2, with 10 bases in between. There are 15 residues in the CDR3. The germline gives CDR1 SGHDN, CDR2 FVKESK. On this clone itself: Its antigen remains unidentified.

The repertoire was sequenced with immunoSEQ multiplex PCR; TCRdb's copy has only in-frame clones and lacks some. There are roughly 65,000 clones in the sample; 85% to 95% occur only once, and approximately 4.5% lies in the top ten. Study-wide points: Despite most TCR sequences being rare, some public TCRs occurred in many donors. Accounts indicate the classifier identified cytomegalovirus status with strong specificity and sensitivity. Investigators reported 164 TCR beta chains as tied to cytomegalovirus.

The V gene is TRBV14, the J gene TRBJ2-3; D is unclear. The specimen sequenced was PBMCs. This TCR was recovered from a man younger than 30 in good health and CMV-seropositive. Written as DNA, the CDR3 is TGTGCCAGCAGCCAAGTCAGGCCCCACACAGATACGCAGTATTTT. Translated: CASSQVRPHTDTQYF.